The 9 T cell receptor beta chains below come from one sample, sequenced in a study of T cell repertoires in cytomegalovirus infection. These receptors' targets are unknown. Each CDR3 protein is one row after TCRdb ran MiXCR on the reads. The table has around 430,000 distinct CDR3 sequences, under 55% seen once. Sequencing used cultured PBMCs, obtained from culture after CMV antigen stimulation. The source is a human donor in good health (CMV status not recorded). Some clones in this sample may be carry-over from other donors' samples.

This rearrangement joins TRBV19 to TRBJ2-5; D not resolved. V shed 5 bases and J shed 3 bases, with 7 bases lying between them. The CDR3 consists of 12 residues. Germline CDR1 reads LNHDA; CDR2 reads SQIVND (reference sequence). This CDR3 reads CASSDPKETQYF. CDR3 DNA: TGTGCCAGTAGTGACCCAAAAGAGACCCAGTACTTC.

This rearrangement joins TRBV19 to TRBJ1-6; the D is unclear. Germline CDR1 LNHDA, CDR2 SQIVND (reference sequence). Trimming cost V 3 bases and J 7 bases, with 7 bases left between them. The CDR3 loop spans 13 amino acids. Here the CDR3 DNA reads TGTGCCAGTAGTATCCGGAGCAATTCACCCCTCCACTTT. Protein sequence: CASSIRSNSPLHF.

This clonotype has a handful of counts. The V gene is TRBV7-6, the J gene TRBJ2-1; D uncertain. Germline values: CDR1 SGHVS, CDR2 FNYEAQ. V was cut by 4 bases and J by 4 bases, with 11 bases left in between. This CDR3 spans 14 amino acids. DNA for the CDR3: TGTGCCAGCAGCTCCCCTCCGCGATACAATGAGCAGTTCTTC. This encodes CASSSPPRYNEQFF.

The chain recombines TRBV10-3 with TRBJ2-1, with D uncertain. V gave up 7 bases and J gave up 0 bases, with 10 bases separating them. CDR1 is ENHRY, CDR2 SYGVKD, per germline. The CDR3 contains 14 residues. CDR3 amino acids: CAITSVLSYNEQFF. CDR3 DNA: TGTGCCATCACCAGCGTTCTCTCCTACAATGAGCAGTTCTTC.

This clonotype has more than one count but fewer than ten. The chain carries TRBV6-1 and TRBJ2-5; D is uncertain. CDR3 size: 14 residues. Germline V CDR1 and CDR2: MNHNS, SASEGT. The V end lost 4 bases, the J end lost 2 bases, and 11 bases lay between the germline ends. The CDR3 protein is CASSAYWRQETQYF. The CDR3 DNA reads as TGTGCCAGCAGTGCATACTGGAGACAAGAGACCCAGTACTTC.

CDR3 bases: TGTGCCACCAGCAGCCAGTCCGGGACAGGGGGCTCAAAAGAGACCCAGTACTTC. It is translated as CATSSQSGTGGSKETQYF. This rearrangement joins TRBV15 to TRBJ2-5; 12 nucleotides line up with TRBD1. V was clipped by 3 bases and J by 3 bases; unmatched bases: 11. Germline lookup yields CDR1 LNHNV and CDR2 YYDKDF (reference sequence). CDR3 size: 18 residues.

This clonotype was recorded a few times. The rearrangement joins TRBV2 to TRBJ2-6; 7 bases match TRBD1. Trimming at V came to 5 bases and at J to 12 bases, leaving 16 bases not matched to a gene. CDR1 is SNHLY, CDR2 FYNNEI, per germline. The CDR3 runs to 16 residues. The CDR3 protein is CASSLETGQADSVLTF. CDR3 DNA: TGTGCCAGCAGTCTGGAAACAGGACAGGCGGATTCCGTCCTGACTTTC.

J is TRBJ2-3 and V is TRBV20-1, with TRBD1 matching 7 bases. Germline trimming cut 0 bases from V and 3 bases from J; bases unmatched to any gene: 6. Per the germline V gene, CDR1 is DFQATT and CDR2 is SNEGSKA (reference sequence). CDR3 length: 15 amino acids. CDR3 loop: CSARDRSGGTDTQYF. Here the CDR3 DNA reads TGCAGTGCTAGAGATCGGTCAGGGGGAACAGATACGCAGTATTTT.

J is TRBJ1-2 and V is TRBV28; D might be TRBD1 (5 bases). Trimming pared 7 bases from V and 4 bases from J, leaving 13 bases between. The CDR3 is 13 amino acids. Germline V gives CDR1 MDHEN, CDR2 SYDVKM. The CDR3 spells CASIQWGSYGYTF. In DNA, the CDR3 is TGTGCCAGCATCCAATGGGGGTCCTATGGCTACACCTTC.